At least ten counts were recorded for the clone carrying this TCR beta chain. Its antigen is currently unknown. The data derive from a study of T cells in Graves' hyperthyroidism and ophthalmopathy. The wider study: Blood was drawn when the patient was first diagnosed and still untreated.

TCR beta CDR3 regions were amplified from RNA. When the TCR CDR3 underwent first-round RT-PCR, the HTBI primer set was used. TCRdb redid the calling of the multiplex PCR reads with MiXCR, one entry per CDR3 protein. The repertoire holds 700,000 or so distinct CDR3 sequences, with roughly 15% as singletons. Study-level points and caveats: Ophthalmopathy got predicted by the model a median approximately 6 months before its onset. Most thyroid clonotypes expanded above 0.001 appeared in blood too.

CDR3 length: 18 residues. V was pared by 4 bases and J by 0 bases, with 19 bases between. Germline V lookup: CDR1 SNHLY, CDR2 FYNNEI. Lactation, pregnancy, other autoimmune disease or uncontrolled infection excluded patients. The specimen was blood. The chain joins TRBV2 to TRBJ1-5; D call uncertain. The source is a woman in her forties or fifties with Graves' ophthalmopathy. DNA of the CDR3: TGTGCCAGCAGTGGAGTGGGCCAGCGTGATTATAGCAATCAGCCCCAGCATTTT. Residues: CASSGVGQRDYSNQPQHF.